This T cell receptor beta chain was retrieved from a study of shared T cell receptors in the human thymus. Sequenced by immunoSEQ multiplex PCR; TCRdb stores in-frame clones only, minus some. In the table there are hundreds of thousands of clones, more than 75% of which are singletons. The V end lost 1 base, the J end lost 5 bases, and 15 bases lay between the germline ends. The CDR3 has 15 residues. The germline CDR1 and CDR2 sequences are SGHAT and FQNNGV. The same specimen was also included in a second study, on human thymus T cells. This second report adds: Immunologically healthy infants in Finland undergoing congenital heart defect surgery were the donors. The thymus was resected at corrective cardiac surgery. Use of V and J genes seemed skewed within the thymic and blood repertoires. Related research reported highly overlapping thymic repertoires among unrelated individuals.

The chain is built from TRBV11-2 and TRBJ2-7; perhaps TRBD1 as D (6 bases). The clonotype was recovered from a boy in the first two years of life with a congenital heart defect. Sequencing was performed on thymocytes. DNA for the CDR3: TGTGCCAGCAGCTTAGTTGGCCAGGGGAACGACGAGCAGTACTTC. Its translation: CASSLVGQGNDEQYF. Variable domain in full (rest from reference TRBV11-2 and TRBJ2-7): EAGVAQSPRYKIIEKRQSVAFWCNPISGHATLYWYQQILGQGPKLLIQFQNNGVVDDSQLPKDRFSAERLKGVDSTLKIQPAKLEDSAVYLCASSLVGQGNDEQYFGPGTRLTVT.